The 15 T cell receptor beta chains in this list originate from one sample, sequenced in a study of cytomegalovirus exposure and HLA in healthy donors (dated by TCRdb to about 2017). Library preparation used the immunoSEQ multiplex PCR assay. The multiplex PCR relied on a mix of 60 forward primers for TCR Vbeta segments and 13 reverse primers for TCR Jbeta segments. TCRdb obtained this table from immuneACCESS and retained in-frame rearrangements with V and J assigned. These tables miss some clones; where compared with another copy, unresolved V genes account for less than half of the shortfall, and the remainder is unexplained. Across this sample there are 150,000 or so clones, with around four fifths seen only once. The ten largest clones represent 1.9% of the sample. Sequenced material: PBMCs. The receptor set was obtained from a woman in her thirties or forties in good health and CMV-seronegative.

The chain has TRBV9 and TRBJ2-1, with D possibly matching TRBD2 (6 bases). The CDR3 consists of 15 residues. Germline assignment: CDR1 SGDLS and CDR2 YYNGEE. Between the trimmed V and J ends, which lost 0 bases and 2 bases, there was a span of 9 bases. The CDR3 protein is CASSVDPGAYNEQFF. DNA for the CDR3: TGTGCCAGCAGCGTAGATCCGGGAGCCTACAATGAGCAGTTCTTC.

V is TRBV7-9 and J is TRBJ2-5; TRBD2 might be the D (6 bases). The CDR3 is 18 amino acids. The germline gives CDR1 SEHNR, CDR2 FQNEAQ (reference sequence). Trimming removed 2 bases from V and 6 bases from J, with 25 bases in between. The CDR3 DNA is TGTGCCAGCAGCTTAACGCCGACCGGGACCTTGGAGGGAAAGACCCAGTACTTC. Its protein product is CASSLTPTGTLEGKTQYF.

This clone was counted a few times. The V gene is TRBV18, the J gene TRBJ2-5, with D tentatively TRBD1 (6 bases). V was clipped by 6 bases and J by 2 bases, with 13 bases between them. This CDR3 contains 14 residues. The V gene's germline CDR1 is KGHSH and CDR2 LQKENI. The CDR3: CASSRSGQQETQYF. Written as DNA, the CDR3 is TGTGCCAGCTCCCGATCAGGACAGCAAGAGACCCAGTACTTC.

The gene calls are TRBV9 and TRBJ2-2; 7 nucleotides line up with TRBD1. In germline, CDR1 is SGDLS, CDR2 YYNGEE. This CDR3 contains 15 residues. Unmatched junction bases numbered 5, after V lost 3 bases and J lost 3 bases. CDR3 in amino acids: CASSGQQGYTGELFF. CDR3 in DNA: TGTGCCAGCAGCGGGCAACAGGGGTACACCGGGGAGCTGTTTTTT.

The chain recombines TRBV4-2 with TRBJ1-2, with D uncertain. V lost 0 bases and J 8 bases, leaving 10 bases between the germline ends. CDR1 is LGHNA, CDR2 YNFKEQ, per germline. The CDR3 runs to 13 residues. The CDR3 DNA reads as TGTGCCAGCAGCCAAGACCTCTCAGTCGGCTACACCTTC. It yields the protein CASSQDLSVGYTF.

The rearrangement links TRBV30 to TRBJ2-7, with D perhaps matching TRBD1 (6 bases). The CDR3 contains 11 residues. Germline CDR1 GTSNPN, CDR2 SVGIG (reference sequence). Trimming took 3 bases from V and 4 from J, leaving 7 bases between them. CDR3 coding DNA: TGTGCCTGGAGGACAGGTTACGAGCAGTACTTC. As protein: CAWRTGYEQYF.

CDR3 coding DNA: TGTGCCAGCAGTGAAGGGCCAGGGGCCGGGGAGCTGTTTTTT. Protein sequence: CASSEGPGAGELFF. The genes are TRBV2 and TRBJ2-2; D may be TRBD1 (6 bases). V lost 1 base and J lost 6, with 9 bases in between. This CDR3 is 14 amino acids long. The germline CDR1 and CDR2 sequences are SNHLY and FYNNEI.

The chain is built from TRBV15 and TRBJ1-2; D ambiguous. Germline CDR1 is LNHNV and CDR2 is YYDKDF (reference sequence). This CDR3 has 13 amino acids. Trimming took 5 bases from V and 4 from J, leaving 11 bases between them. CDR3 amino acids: CATSLIGIYGYTF. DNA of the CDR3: TGTGCCACCAGCCTTATCGGTATCTATGGCTACACCTTC. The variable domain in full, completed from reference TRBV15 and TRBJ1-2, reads DAMVIQNPRYQVTQFGKPVTLSCSQTLNHNVMYWYQQKSSQAPKLLFHYYDKDFNNEADTPDNFQSRRPNTSFCFLDIRSPGLGDTAMYLCATSLIGIYGYTFGSGTRLTVV.

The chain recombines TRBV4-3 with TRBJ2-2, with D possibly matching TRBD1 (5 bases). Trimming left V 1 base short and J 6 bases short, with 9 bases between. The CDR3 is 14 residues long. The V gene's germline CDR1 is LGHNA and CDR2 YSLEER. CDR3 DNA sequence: TGCGCCAGCAGCCAAGTCAGGGTCTCCGGGGAGCTGTTTTTT. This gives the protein CASSQVRVSGELFF.

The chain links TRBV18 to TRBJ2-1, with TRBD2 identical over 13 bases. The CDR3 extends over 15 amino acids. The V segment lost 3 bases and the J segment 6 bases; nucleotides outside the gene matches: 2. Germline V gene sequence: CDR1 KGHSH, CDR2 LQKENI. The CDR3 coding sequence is TGTGCCAGCTCACCTGGGACTAGCGGGGTCAATGAGCAGTTCTTC. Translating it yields CASSPGTSGVNEQFF.

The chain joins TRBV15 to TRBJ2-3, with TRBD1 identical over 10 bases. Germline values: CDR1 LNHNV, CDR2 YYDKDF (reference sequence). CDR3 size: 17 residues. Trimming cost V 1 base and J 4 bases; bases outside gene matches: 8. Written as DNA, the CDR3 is TGTGCCACCAGCAGAGGAGGGGGACAGGGGCTGGCAGATACGCAGTATTTT. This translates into CATSRGGGQGLADTQYF.

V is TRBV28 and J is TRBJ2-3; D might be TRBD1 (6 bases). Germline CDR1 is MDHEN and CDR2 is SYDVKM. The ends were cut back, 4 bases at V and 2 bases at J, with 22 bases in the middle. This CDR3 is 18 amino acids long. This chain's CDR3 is CASSSRIPHQGPTDTQYF. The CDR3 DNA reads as TGTGCCAGCAGTTCCCGAATCCCCCATCAGGGGCCCACAGATACGCAGTATTTT.

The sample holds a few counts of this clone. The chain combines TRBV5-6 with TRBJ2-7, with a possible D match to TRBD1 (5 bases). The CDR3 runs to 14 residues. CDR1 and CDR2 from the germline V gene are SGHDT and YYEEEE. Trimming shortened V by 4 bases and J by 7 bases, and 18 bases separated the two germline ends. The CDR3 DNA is TGTGCCAGCAGCCCCGGACAACTGTTTAGGGAGCAGTACTTC. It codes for CASSPGQLFREQYF. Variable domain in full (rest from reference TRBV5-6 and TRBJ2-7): DAGVTQSPTHLIKTRGQQVTLRCSPKSGHDTVSWYQQALGQGPQFIFQYYEEEERQRGNFPDRFSGHQFPNYSSELNVNALLLGDSALYLCASSPGQLFREQYFGPGTRLTVT.

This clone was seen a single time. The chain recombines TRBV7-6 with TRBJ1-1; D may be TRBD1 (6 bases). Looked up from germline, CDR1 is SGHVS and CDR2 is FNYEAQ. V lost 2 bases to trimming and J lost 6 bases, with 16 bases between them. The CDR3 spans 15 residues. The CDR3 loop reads CASSLQLGAQPEAFF. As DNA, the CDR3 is TGTGCCAGCAGCTTACAGCTGGGGGCGCAACCTGAAGCTTTCTTT.

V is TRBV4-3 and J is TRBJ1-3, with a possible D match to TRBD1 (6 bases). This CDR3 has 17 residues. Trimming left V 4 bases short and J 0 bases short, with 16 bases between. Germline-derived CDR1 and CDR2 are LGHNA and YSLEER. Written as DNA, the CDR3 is TGCGCCAGCAGCCTCCAACTGGGCAGGGGCTCTGGAAACACCATATATTTT. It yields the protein CASSLQLGRGSGNTIYF.